The 5 T cell receptor beta chains in this list originate from one sample, sequenced in a study of early T cells in non-severe SARS-CoV-2 infection. TCRdb recomputed calls from the 5' RACE reads with MiXCR, one row per CDR3 protein. The sample has 70,000 to 95,000 distinct CDR3 sequences, around 16% seen once. Sequenced material: whole blood. The receptor set was obtained from an adult who was a healthcare worker with PCR-confirmed SARS-CoV-2 infection or an uninfected control (not recorded which).

This rearrangement joins TRBV5-6 to TRBJ1-6, with 10 nucleotides matching TRBD1. CDR3 size: 14 residues. The trim removed 6 bases at V and 9 bases at J, leaving 6 bases unmatched. Germline CDR1 is SGHDT and CDR2 is YYEEEE. Here the CDR3 reads CASTRTGGISPLHF. CDR3 nucleotides: TGTGCCAGCACCCGGACAGGGGGTATTTCACCCCTCCACTTT.

This clonotype appeared a few times. The rearrangement joins TRBV6-1 to TRBJ2-1; 7 nucleotides match TRBD2. The CDR3 contains 16 residues. The junction had 7 bases not matched to a gene; V was cut back by 1 base and J by 4 bases. The germline gives CDR1 MNHNS, CDR2 SASEGT. DNA of the CDR3: TGTGCCAGCAGTGAAGGTCGCGGGGGACTATACAATGAGCAGTTCTTC. Translation: CASSEGRGGLYNEQFF.

This clonotype was found a few times. At one of its ends the junction is not consistent with the germline gene, which may arise from a read error. This chain uses TRBV7-7 with TRBJ2-5; D is tentatively TRBD1 or TRBD2 (5 bases each). CDR3 length equals 13 residues. CDR1 is SSHAT and CDR2 is FNYEAQ in the germline V gene (reference sequence). The CDR3 bases are TGTGCTAGCAGCTTAGGGACCCAAGAGACCCAGTACTTC. This codes for CASSLGTQETQYF. The whole variable domain, remainder taken from reference TRBV7-7 and TRBJ2-5, is GAGVSQSPRYKVTKRGQDVTLRCDPISSHATLYWYQQALGQGPEFLTYFNYEAQPDKSGLPSDRFSAERPEGSISTLTIQRTEQRDSAMYRCASSLGTQETQYFGPGTRLLVL.

This sequence joins TRBV7-9 and TRBJ2-5; D possibly uses TRBD1 or TRBD2 (6 bases each). The V gene's germline CDR1 is SEHNR and CDR2 FQNEAQ (reference sequence). Deletions cut 4 bases from V and 3 bases from J, with 18 bases between. The CDR3 consists of 16 residues. CDR3 nucleotides: TGTGCCAGCAGCTCGGGACTCCAGGGGCCTAAAGAGACCCAGTACTTC. Its translation is CASSSGLQGPKETQYF.

This clonotype was seen a few times. The J gene is TRBJ2-7, the V gene TRBV6-1; 8 bases are a match to TRBD2. With V trimmed by 1 base and J by 3 bases, 5 bases remained unmatched. Looked up from germline, CDR1 is MNHNS and CDR2 is SASEGT. CDR3 length: 15 residues. The CDR3 DNA reads TGTGCCAGCAGTGAAGGTAGTCTAGCGGGCTACGAGCAGTACTTC. This translates into CASSEGSLAGYEQYF.